This T cell receptor (beta chain) was observed in a study of T-cell memory formation after mild COVID-19 (dated by TCRdb to about 2021). About the full investigation: TCR sequence clusters from the two donors were found to be largely donor specific. T-cell clones expanding and contracting after mild COVID-19 in two donors were tracked by longitudinal TCRalpha and TCRbeta repertoire sequencing. The cohort was made up of two young adult volunteers, one female and one male, who were previously healthy.

Reads for this sample came from an Illumina NovaSeq 6000. Using 5'RACE with constant-segment primers, TCRalpha and TCRbeta cDNA libraries were constructed, with sample barcodes and unique molecular identifiers added in the process. RNA was extracted from every sample with Trizol reagent. The libraries were amplified in two PCR steps, and the second step added a second sample barcode and Illumina TruSeq adapters. Sequencing of the libraries was done on an Illumina NovaSeq, producing 2 x 150 bp paired-end reads. Concerning the study's data processing: Reads were demultiplexed and collapsed into UMI-guided consensus sequences with migec v1.2.7. Using mixcr v2.1.11, the UMI consensuses were aligned to TRA and TRB V and J templates and assembled into clonotypes. A clonotype was counted as expanded or contracted only if both edgeR and NoisET called the change significant, with noise models trained on biological replicates. For edgeR calls, the thresholds were a false discovery rate-adjusted p below 0.01 and a log2 fold-change of 1. As an exploratory analysis of dynamics, PCA with hierarchical clustering was applied to max-normalized trajectories of the 1000 most abundant clonotypes. The CD4 or CD8 phenotype of responding clones was assigned using the separately sequenced CD4+ and CD8+ repertoires. Starting from the raw public reads, TCRdb applied fastp trimming at Q25, assembled clones with MiXCR and retained in-frame beta chains. Here each entry gathers all rows of one CDR3 protein and keeps the most common genes and DNA. None of the V and J calls come from the authors' own analysis; TCRdb made them. Recorded for this sample are around 110,000 distinct CDR3 sequences; 15% to 20% of them occurred a single time. Together, the top ten hold 25% to 30% of the sample.

The cysteine opens and the phenylalanine closes a CDR3 of 12 amino acids. The retained sequence is limited to the CDR3, 36 bases, with the frame set at the first base. V and J lose 7 bases and 5 bases, and a span of 11 bases separates them. From a lookup of the germline V gene, CDR1 and CDR2 are MNHEY and SVGAGI. Ficoll-Paque density gradient centrifugation was used to isolate PBMCs. Overall results and qualifications from the work: Some responding clones were detected in pre-infection memory, suggesting pre-existing cross-reactive memory T cells joined the SARS-CoV-2 response. SARS-CoV-2 specificity was not confirmed for the second-wave clones peaking on day 37. Only a couple of mild cases were covered by the study, and larger cohorts that include severe cases with pre-infection samples were considered necessary. Clones contracting from day 15 to 85 had balanced CD4/CD8 phenotypes, while a second wave expanding from day 15 to 37 was biased towards CD4+. Contracting CD4+ clones turned up mainly in the CM and EM memory subsets, whereas EMRA was where CD8+ clones were enriched.

As for this clonotype: This receptor's antigen is unknown. The sample holds no much larger clone one base away, and base qualities are not on file.

The rearrangement joined TRBV6-5 to TRBJ2-5; the best D guess is TRBD2, with 6 bases matching. This sequence was found in an adult woman who had mild COVID-19 (a few samples of this study predate the infection). The sample titles of this study are shuffled in the database, so cell type and time point are left out; the donor was told from shared clones. The sequencing sample was made of PBMCs or a T cell subset sorted from them (not recorded which). In nucleotides, the sequence is TGTGCCAGCACGTCTGGGGGGGAGACCCAGTACTTC. Its protein is CASTSGGETQYF.